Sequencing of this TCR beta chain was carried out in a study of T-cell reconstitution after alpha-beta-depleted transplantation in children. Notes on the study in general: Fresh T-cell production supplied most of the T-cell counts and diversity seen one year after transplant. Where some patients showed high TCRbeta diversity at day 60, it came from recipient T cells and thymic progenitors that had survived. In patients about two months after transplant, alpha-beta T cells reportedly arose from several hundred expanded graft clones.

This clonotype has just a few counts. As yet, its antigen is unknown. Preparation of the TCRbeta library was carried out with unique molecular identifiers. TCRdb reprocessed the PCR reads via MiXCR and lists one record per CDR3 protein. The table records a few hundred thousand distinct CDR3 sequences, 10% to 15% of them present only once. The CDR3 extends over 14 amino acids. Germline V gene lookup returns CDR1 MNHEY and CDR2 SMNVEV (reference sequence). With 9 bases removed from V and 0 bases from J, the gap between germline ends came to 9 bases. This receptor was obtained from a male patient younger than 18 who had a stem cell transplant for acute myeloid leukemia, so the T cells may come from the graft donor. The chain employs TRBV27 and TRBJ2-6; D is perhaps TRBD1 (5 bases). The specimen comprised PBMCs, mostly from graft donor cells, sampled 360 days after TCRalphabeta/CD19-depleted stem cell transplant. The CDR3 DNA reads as TGTGCCAGTGGGGCCAGCTCTGGGGCCAACGTCCTGACTTTC. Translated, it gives CASGASSGANVLTF.